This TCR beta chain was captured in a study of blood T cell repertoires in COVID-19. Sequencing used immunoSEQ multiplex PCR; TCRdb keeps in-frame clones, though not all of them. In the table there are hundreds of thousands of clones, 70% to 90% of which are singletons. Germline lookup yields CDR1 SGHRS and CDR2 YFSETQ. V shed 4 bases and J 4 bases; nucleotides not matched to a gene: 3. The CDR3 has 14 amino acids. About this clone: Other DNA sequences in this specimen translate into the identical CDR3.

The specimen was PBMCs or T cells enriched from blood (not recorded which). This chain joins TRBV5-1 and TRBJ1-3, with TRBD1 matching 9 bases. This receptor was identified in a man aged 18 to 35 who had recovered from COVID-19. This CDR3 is CASSLGTGGNTIYF. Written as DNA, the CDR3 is TGCGCCAGCAGCCTAGGGACAGGGGGAAACACCATATATTTT.